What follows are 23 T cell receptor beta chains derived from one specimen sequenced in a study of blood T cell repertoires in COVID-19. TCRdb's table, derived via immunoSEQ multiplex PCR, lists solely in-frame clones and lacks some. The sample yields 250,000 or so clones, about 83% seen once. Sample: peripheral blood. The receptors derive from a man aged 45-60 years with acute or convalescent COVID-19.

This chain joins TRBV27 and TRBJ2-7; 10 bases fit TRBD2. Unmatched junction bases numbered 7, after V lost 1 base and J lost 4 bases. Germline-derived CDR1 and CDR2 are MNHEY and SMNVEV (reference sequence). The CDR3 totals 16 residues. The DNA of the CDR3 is TGTGCCAGCAGTTTATTAAAAGCGGGAGGGCCTTACGAGCAGTACTTC. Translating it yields CASSLLKAGGPYEQYF.

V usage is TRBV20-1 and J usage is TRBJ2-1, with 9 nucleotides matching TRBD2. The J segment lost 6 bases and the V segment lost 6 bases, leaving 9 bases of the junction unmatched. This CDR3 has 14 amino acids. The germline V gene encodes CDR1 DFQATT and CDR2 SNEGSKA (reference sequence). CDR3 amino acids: CSASLAGNGNEQFF. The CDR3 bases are TGCAGTGCGAGTCTAGCGGGGAATGGCAATGAGCAGTTCTTC.

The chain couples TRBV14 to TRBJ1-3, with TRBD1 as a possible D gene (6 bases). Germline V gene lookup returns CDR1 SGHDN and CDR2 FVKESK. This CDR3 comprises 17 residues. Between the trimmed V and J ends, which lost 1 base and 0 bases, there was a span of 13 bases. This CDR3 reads CASSQAGGPLSGNTIYF. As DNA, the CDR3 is TGTGCCAGCAGCCAAGCGGGGGGGCCTCTCTCTGGAAACACCATATATTTT.

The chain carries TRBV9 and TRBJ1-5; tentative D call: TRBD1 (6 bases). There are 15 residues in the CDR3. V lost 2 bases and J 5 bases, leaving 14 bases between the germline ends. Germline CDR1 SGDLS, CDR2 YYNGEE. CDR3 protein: CASSVGGALDQPQHF. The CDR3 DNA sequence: TGTGCCAGCAGCGTGGGGGGGGCTTTGGATCAGCCCCAGCATTTT.

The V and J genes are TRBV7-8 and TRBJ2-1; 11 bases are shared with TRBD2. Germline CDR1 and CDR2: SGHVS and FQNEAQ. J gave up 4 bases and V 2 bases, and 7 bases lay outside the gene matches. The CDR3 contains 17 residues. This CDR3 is CASSLHRTSGGYNEQFF. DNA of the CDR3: TGTGCCAGCAGCTTACACCGAACTAGCGGGGGATACAATGAGCAGTTCTTC.

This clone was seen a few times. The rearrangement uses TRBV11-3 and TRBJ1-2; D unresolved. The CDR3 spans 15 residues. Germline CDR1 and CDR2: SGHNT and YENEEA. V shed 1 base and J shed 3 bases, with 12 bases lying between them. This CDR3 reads CASSLASSGDYGYTF. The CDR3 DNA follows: TGTGCCAGCAGCTTAGCCTCCTCCGGGGACTATGGCTACACCTTC.

In nucleotides, the CDR3 is TGTGCCAGCAGCTCGACAGTCGCGAACACCGGGGAGCTGTTTTTT. Its translation: CASSSTVANTGELFF. J is TRBJ2-2 and V is TRBV7-9; D is perhaps TRBD1 (5 bases). The CDR3 has 15 amino acids. Per the germline V gene, CDR1 is SEHNR and CDR2 is FQNEAQ (reference sequence). Trimming removed 4 bases at V and 0 bases at J, with 9 bases between.

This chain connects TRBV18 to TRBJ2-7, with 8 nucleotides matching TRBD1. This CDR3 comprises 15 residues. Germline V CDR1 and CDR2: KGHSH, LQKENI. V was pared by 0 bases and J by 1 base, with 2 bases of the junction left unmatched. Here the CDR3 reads CASSPPRQGSYEQYF. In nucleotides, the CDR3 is TGTGCCAGCTCACCACCGAGACAGGGGTCCTACGAGCAGTACTTC.

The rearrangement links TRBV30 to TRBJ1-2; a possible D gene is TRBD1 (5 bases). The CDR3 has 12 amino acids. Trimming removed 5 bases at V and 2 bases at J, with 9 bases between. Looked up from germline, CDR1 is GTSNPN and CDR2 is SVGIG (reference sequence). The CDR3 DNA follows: TGTGCCTGGGACAGTCCCAACTATGGCTACACCTTC. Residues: CAWDSPNYGYTF.

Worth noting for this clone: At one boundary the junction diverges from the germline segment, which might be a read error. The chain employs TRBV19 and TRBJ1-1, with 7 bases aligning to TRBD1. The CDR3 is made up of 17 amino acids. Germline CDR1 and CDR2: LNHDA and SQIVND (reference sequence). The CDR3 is CASSVDGPTGRTTEAFF. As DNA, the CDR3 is TGTGCCAGTAGTGTAGATGGGCCGACAGGGAGGACCACTGAAGCTTTCTTT.

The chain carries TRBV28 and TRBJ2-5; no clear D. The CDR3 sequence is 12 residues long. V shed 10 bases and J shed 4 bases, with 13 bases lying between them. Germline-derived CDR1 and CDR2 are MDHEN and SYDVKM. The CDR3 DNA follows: TGTGCCACACGGAGCGTGGGAGAGACCCAGTACTTC. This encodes CATRSVGETQYF.

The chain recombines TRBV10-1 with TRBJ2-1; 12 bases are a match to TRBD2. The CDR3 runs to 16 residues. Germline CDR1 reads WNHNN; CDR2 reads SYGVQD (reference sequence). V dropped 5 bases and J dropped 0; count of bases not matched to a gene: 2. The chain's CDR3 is CASSSTSGSSYNEQFF. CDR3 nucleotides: TGCGCCAGCAGTTCGACTAGCGGGAGCTCCTACAATGAGCAGTTCTTC.

Here the CDR3 DNA reads TGTGCCAGCAGCTTATCTGGGACAGCGAATCAGCCCCAGCATTTT. Amino acids: CASSLSGTANQPQHF. The chain recombines TRBV7-2 with TRBJ1-5; TRBD1 aligns across 7 bases. The CDR3 runs 15 residues. Germline CDR1 reads SGHTA; CDR2 reads FQGNSA. The V segment lost 2 bases and the J segment 4 bases; nucleotides outside the gene matches: 5.

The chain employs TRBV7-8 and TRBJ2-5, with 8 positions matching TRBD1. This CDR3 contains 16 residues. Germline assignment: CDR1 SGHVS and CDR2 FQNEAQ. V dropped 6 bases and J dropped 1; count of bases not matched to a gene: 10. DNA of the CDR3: TGTGCCAGCAGATTACGTCAGGGGGCGATCCAAGAGACCCAGTACTTC. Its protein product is CASRLRQGAIQETQYF.

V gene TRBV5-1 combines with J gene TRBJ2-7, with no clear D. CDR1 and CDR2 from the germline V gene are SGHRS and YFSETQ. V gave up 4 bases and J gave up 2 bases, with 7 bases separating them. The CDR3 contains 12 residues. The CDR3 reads CASSASTYEQYF. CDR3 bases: TGCGCCAGCAGCGCCTCTACCTACGAGCAGTACTTC.

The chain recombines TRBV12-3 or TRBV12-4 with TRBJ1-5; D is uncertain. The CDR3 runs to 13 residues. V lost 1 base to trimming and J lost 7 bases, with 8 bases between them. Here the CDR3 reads CASSLGRSQPQHF. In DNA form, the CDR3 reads TGTGCCAGCAGTTTAGGGCGGTCGCAGCCCCAGCATTTT.

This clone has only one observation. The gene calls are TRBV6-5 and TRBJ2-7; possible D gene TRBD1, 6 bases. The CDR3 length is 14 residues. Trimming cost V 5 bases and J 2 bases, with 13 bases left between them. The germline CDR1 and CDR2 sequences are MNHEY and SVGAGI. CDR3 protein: CASSLQGSTYEQYF. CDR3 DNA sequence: TGTGCCAGCAGTCTCCAGGGGTCCACCTACGAGCAGTACTTC.

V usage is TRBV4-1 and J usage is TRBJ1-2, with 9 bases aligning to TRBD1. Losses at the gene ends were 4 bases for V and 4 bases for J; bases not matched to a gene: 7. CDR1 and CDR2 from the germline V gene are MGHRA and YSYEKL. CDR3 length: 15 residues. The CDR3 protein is CASSLTPGQGYGYTF. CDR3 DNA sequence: TGCGCCAGCAGCCTCACGCCGGGACAGGGCTATGGCTACACCTTC.

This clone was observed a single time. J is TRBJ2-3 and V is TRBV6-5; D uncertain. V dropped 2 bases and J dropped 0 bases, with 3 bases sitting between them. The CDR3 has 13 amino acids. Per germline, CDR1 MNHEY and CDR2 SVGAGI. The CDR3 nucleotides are TGTGCCAGCAGTTACCTTAGCACAGATACGCAGTATTTT. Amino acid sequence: CASSYLSTDTQYF.

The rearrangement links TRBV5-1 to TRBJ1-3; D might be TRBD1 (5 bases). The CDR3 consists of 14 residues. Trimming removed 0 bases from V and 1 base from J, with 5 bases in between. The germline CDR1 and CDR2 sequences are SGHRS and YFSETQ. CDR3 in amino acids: CASSLAGSGNTIYF. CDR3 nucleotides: TGCGCCAGCAGCTTGGCAGGGTCTGGAAACACCATATATTTT.

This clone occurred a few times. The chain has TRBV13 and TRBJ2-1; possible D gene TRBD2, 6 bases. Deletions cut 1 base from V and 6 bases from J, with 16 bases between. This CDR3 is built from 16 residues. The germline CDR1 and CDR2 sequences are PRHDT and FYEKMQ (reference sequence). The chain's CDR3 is CASSLVGTSTPNEQFF. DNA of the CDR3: TGTGCCAGCAGCTTAGTCGGGACTTCGACCCCCAATGAGCAGTTCTTC.

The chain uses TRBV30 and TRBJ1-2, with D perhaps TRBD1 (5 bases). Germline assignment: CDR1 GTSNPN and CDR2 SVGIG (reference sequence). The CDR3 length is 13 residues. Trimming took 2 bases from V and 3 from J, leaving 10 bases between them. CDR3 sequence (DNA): TGTGCCTGGAGTAGTGGGACTGACTATGGCTACACCTTC. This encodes CAWSSGTDYGYTF.

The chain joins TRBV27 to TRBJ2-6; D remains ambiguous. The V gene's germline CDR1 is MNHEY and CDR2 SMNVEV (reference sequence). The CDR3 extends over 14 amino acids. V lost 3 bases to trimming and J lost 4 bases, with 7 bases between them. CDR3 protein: CASSFGGGANVLTF. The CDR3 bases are TGTGCCAGCAGTTTTGGCGGAGGGGCCAACGTCCTGACTTTC. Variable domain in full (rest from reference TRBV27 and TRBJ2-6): EAQVTQNPRYLITVTGKKLTVTCSQNMNHEYMSWYRQDPGLGLRQIYYSMNVEVTDKGDVPEGYKVSRKEKRNFPLILESPSPNQTSLYFCASSFGGGANVLTFGAGSRLTVL.